What follows is one T cell receptor (beta chain) and its context. Antigen unknown. This CDR3 spans 15 amino acids. Germline assignment: CDR1 SEHNR and CDR2 FQNEAQ (reference sequence). The V gene end was trimmed by 4 bases and the J gene end by 3 bases; junction bases not matched to a gene: 3. The data were obtained in a study of cytomegalovirus exposure and HLA in healthy donors. Study-level findings and limits: Per published reports, the classifier diagnosed cytomegalovirus status with high specificity and sensitivity. With later analysis, a missense DCLRE1C variant became linked to TCR beta V- and J-gene trimming. The majority of TCR sequences were rare, yet some public TCRs appeared in many donors.

This PCR relied on a set of 60 Vbeta primers and 13 Jbeta primers. Clones were sequenced by immunoSEQ multiplex PCR, and TCRdb holds only the in-frame ones, with some missing. The sample gives 90,000 to 140,000 clones, roughly 80% of which show up once; roughly 8.6% is in the top ten. V and J are TRBV7-9 and TRBJ2-1; 10 positions agree with TRBD2. The TCR was taken from a woman aged 40 to 55 in good health and CMV-seropositive. Material for sequencing was PBMCs. In nucleotides, the CDR3 is TGTGCCAGCAGCTCATTAGCGGGAGGCTACAATGAGCAGTTCTTC. It yields the protein CASSSLAGGYNEQFF.